One T cell receptor beta chain is described in this entry. No antigen is known for it. Data came from immunoSEQ multiplex PCR; TCRdb stores just in-frame clones and leaves some out. The sample gives hundreds of thousands of clones, approximately 96% of which show up once; about 0.25% is in the top ten. The sample belongs to a study of shared clonotypes between healthy human individuals. Study-level points and caveats: Clonotypes shared by all four donors outscored non-shared clonotypes in generation probability.

Naive CD8 cells lacked CD45RO and underwent positive selection for CCR7, leaving out terminally differentiated effector memory CD45RA+ cells. V lost 2 bases, J lost 5 bases, and 9 bases stayed unmatched. Germline V gives CDR1 SGHNT, CDR2 YYREEE (reference sequence). The CDR3 contains 18 residues. The rearrangement uses TRBV5-4 and TRBJ2-1, with 14 positions matching TRBD2. The receptor's source is a man aged 25-45 years in good health. The sequenced material came from naive CD8+ T cells sorted from blood. The CDR3 protein is CASSLDWRLAGGNNEQFF. The CDR3 DNA reads as TGTGCCAGCAGCTTAGACTGGAGACTAGCGGGAGGGAACAATGAGCAGTTCTTC.